The 4 T cell receptor beta chains given below trace back to one sample, sequenced in a study of beta chain features in type 1 diabetes. cDNA synthesis used the whole RNA isolate, giving expressed TCRB sequences. Using immunoSEQ multiplex PCR, the repertoire was profiled, and TCRdb retains in-frame clones only, with some absent. The table has approximately 200,000 clones, around 10% seen once. The source material was naive CD4+ T cells from blood. These receptors were taken from a woman under 30 in good health.

This clone showed up just a few times. The rearrangement links TRBV2 to TRBJ2-2; TRBD2 agrees at 13 bases. CDR3 length: 17 residues. V lost 6 bases, J lost 4 bases, and 8 bases stayed unmatched. Germline V CDR1 and CDR2: SNHLY, FYNNEI. CDR3 DNA: TGTGCCAGCAGAGGACTAGCGGGAGATCGTCGCACCGGGGAGCTGTTTTTT. Protein: CASRGLAGDRRTGELFF.

The gene calls are TRBV9 and TRBJ2-2, with D possibly being TRBD1 (6 bases). With 4 bases removed from V and 4 bases from J, the gap between germline ends came to 14 bases. CDR1 is SGDLS, CDR2 YYNGEE, per germline. The CDR3 length is 15 residues. This CDR3 reads CASSPQGKSTGELFF. In DNA form, the CDR3 reads TGTGCCAGCAGCCCTCAGGGGAAGTCCACCGGGGAGCTGTTTTTT.

This clone showed up just once. The CDR3, as DNA: TGTGCCAGCAGTTTCTCATCAGACAGGGACTACGAGCAGTACTTC. It translates to CASSFSSDRDYEQYF. V usage is TRBV6-5 and J usage is TRBJ2-7, with 7 bases lining up with TRBD1. CDR1 MNHEY and CDR2 SVGAGI come from the germline V gene. The CDR3 has 15 residues. V was clipped by 4 bases and J by 3 bases; unmatched bases: 9.

The chain couples TRBV30 to TRBJ1-1; 7 positions match TRBD1. This CDR3 is built from 10 residues. Germline CDR1 reads GTSNPN; CDR2 reads SVGIG (reference sequence). The trim removed 5 bases at V and 10 bases at J, leaving 4 bases unmatched. For the CDR3, the DNA is TGTGCCTGGGACAGGGTGTTAGCTTTCTTT. Protein: CAWDRVLAFF.